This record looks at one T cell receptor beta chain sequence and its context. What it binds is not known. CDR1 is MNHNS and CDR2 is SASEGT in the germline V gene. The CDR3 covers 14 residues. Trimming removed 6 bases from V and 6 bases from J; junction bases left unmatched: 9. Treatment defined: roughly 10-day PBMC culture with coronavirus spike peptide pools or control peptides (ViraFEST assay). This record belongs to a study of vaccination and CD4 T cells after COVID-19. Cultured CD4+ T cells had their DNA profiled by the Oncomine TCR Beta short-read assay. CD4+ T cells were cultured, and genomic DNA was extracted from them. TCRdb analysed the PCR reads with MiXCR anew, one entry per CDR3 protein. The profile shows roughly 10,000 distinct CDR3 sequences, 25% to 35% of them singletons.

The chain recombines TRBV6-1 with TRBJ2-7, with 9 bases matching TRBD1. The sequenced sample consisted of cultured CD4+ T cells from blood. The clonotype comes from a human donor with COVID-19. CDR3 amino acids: CASRTGGVWCEQYF. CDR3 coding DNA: TGTGCCAGCAGAACAGGGGGCGTGTGGTGCGAGCAGTACTTC.